This TCR beta chain was sequenced during a study of cytomegalovirus exposure and HLA in healthy donors. Libraries were prepared by immunoSEQ multiplex PCR; TCRdb keeps only in-frame clonotypes and omits some of them. The profile covers about 240,000 clones, with about 83% appearing a single time and 2.5% to 3% taken by the ten largest. Study-wide points: The study labeled about 160 TCR beta chains cytomegalovirus-associated. Reportedly, diagnosis of cytomegalovirus status by the classifier showed high specificity and sensitivity.

A word on this clone: The target antigen is unknown. The identical CDR3 is also encoded by other nucleotide sequences in the sample.

CDR3 length: 15 amino acids. In germline, CDR1 is MNHEY, CDR2 SMNVEV (reference sequence). With 3 bases clipped from V and 4 bases from J, the junction kept 8 bases outside the gene matches. This sequence originates from a young man in good health and CMV-seronegative. The V call is TRBV27, the J call TRBJ2-7, with TRBD2 matching 8 bases. Sequences were obtained from PBMCs. CDR3 region: CASSFGGRSPYEQYF. CDR3 in DNA: TGTGCCAGCAGTTTCGGCGGGAGGAGCCCTTACGAGCAGTACTTC.